This passage covers 30 T cell receptor beta chains from one sample sequenced in a study of blood T cell repertoires in COVID-19. Method: immunoSEQ multiplex PCR; TCRdb's copy keeps in-frame clones and lacks some. The data contain tens of thousands of clones, more than 80% of them seen just once; the ten biggest clones take up roughly 4%. Material for sequencing was peripheral blood. These receptors came from a man between 60 and 70 years old with acute or convalescent COVID-19.

This rearrangement joins TRBV12-3 or TRBV12-4 to TRBJ1-1; TRBD1 is a possible D gene (6 bases). This CDR3 has 13 amino acids. Trimming pared 7 bases from V and 5 bases from J, leaving 14 bases between. The DNA of the CDR3 is TGTGCCAGCACCCCGGACAGAAGAACTGAAGCTTTCTTT. Its translation is CASTPDRRTEAFF.

This clone was seen just once. V gene TRBV7-8 combines with J gene TRBJ1-5; weak D call: TRBD1 (6 bases). Trimming removed 4 bases from V and 6 bases from J, with 16 bases in between. The CDR3 sequence is 15 residues long. The germline V gene has CDR1 SGHVS and CDR2 FQNEAQ. The CDR3 is CASSSLQGLGQPQHF. CDR3 nucleotides: TGTGCCAGCAGCTCACTCCAGGGGTTGGGTCAGCCCCAGCATTTT.

V is TRBV12-5 and J is TRBJ2-7, with D perhaps matching TRBD2 (5 bases). Germline V gene lookup returns CDR1 LGHNT and CDR2 FRNRAP. Trimming cost V 4 bases and J 7 bases, with 11 bases left between them. This CDR3 has 12 residues. In DNA form, the CDR3 reads TGTGCTAGTGGTTCCTCCCGGGGAGAGCAGTACTTC. Translating it yields CASGSSRGEQYF. The full variable domain, completed using reference TRBV12-5 and TRBJ2-7, is DARVTQTPRHKVTEMGQEVTMRCQPILGHNTVFWYRQTMMQGLELLAYFRNRAPLDDSGMPKDRFSAEMPDATLATLKIQPSEPRDSAVYFCASGSSRGEQYFGPGTRLTVT.

The CDR3 sequence: CAIKDRGREASPLHF. The CDR3 DNA follows: TGTGCCATCAAGGACAGGGGGCGGGAGGCTTCACCCCTCCACTTT. The J gene is TRBJ1-6, the V gene TRBV10-3, with 11 bases lining up with TRBD1. V gave up 7 bases and J gave up 9 bases; unmatched junction bases: 8. CDR1 is ENHRY and CDR2 is SYGVKD in the germline V gene. The CDR3 length is 15 residues.

V gene TRBV30 combines with J gene TRBJ2-2; perhaps TRBD2 as D (6 bases). Looked up from germline, CDR1 is GTSNPN and CDR2 is SVGIG (reference sequence). CDR3 length equals 12 residues. V dropped 5 bases and J dropped 7 bases, with 11 bases sitting between them. The CDR3 here is CAWAPGVGELFF. As DNA, the CDR3 is TGTGCCTGGGCGCCGGGGGTCGGGGAGCTGTTTTTT.

The chain links TRBV6-6 to TRBJ2-1, with TRBD2 matching over 10 bases. The CDR3 consists of 15 residues. Germline V gives CDR1 MNHNY, CDR2 SVGAGI (reference sequence). With 5 bases clipped from V and 0 bases from J, the junction kept 1 base outside the gene matches. CDR3 DNA: TGTGCCAGCAGTCCTAGCGGGAGCTCCTACAATGAGCAGTTCTTC. Translating gives CASSPSGSSYNEQFF.

The V call is TRBV20-1, the J call TRBJ2-7; D uncertain. Germline assignment: CDR1 DFQATT and CDR2 SNEGSKA (reference sequence). The CDR3 is 14 amino acids. Trimming stripped 4 bases from V and 5 bases from J, with 18 bases between. The CDR3 bases are TGCAGTGCTAATGAAGATGGTAGTCTAGACGAGCAGTACTTC. Translation gives CSANEDGSLDEQYF.

The chain links TRBV27 to TRBJ2-7; a possible D gene is TRBD1 (5 bases). The germline gives CDR1 MNHEY, CDR2 SMNVEV (reference sequence). Between the trimmed V and J ends, which lost 5 bases and 6 bases, there was a span of 17 bases. The CDR3 extends over 14 amino acids. This CDR3 reads CASSSNKGSGEQYF. Here the CDR3 DNA reads TGTGCCAGCAGTAGTAATAAGGGGTCGGGCGAGCAGTACTTC.

The chain uses TRBV4-3 and TRBJ1-1; D is undetermined. CDR3 length: 15 amino acids. Germline CDR1 reads LGHNA; CDR2 reads YSLEER. V was cut by 5 bases and J by 1 base, with 14 bases left in between. DNA for the CDR3: TGCGCCAGCAGCAAGGTGTTCGGGGAGAACACTGAAGCTTTCTTT. Encoded protein: CASSKVFGENTEAFF.

The V gene is TRBV7-2, the J gene TRBJ1-1; 8 bases match TRBD1. This CDR3 is built from 14 residues. Per germline, CDR1 SGHTA and CDR2 FQGNSA. J lost 4 bases, V lost 5 bases, and 6 bases had no gene match. This CDR3 reads CASSNRGVGTEAFF. CDR3 DNA: TGTGCCAGCAGCAACAGGGGGGTGGGCACTGAAGCTTTCTTT.

V is TRBV7-2 and J is TRBJ2-3, with TRBD1 identical over 7 bases. The CDR3 loop spans 15 amino acids. Germline V CDR1 and CDR2: SGHTA, FQGNSA. The V segment lost 1 base and the J segment 3 bases; nucleotides outside the gene matches: 4. The CDR3 DNA follows: TGTGCCAGCAGCTTAGTGGGGACAGCTACAGATACGCAGTATTTT. It specifies CASSLVGTATDTQYF.

The CDR3 region is CASSYGSGIGPNQPQHF. DNA of the CDR3: TGTGCCAGCAGCTACGGTTCGGGGATAGGGCCGAATCAGCCCCAGCATTTT. The rearrangement links TRBV5-5 to TRBJ1-5; D is uncertain. The germline gives CDR1 SGHKS, CDR2 YYEKEE (reference sequence). The CDR3 extends over 17 amino acids. V was cut by 3 bases and J by 4 bases, with 20 bases left in between.

The rearrangement joins TRBV18 to TRBJ1-1; possible D gene TRBD1, 6 bases. CDR3 length: 14 amino acids. V lost 0 bases, J lost 4 bases, and 9 bases lay in between. In germline, CDR1 is KGHSH, CDR2 LQKENI. The CDR3 protein is CASSPPRTATEAFF. The CDR3 region has the DNA TGTGCCAGCTCACCACCTCGGACAGCCACTGAAGCTTTCTTT. The whole variable domain, remainder taken from reference TRBV18 and TRBJ1-1, is NAGVMQNPRHLVRRRGQEARLRCSPMKGHSHVYWYRQLPEEGLKFMVYLQKENIIDESGMPKERFSAEFPKEGPSILRIQQVVRGDSAAYFCASSPPRTATEAFFGQGTRLTVV.

The chain is built from TRBV19 and TRBJ1-3; no firm D call. The CDR3 has 14 residues. V shed 6 bases and J shed 0 bases, with 9 bases lying between them. Germline CDR1 and CDR2: LNHDA and SQIVND (reference sequence). CDR3 bases: TGTGCCAGTAGCATTGCGTACTCTGGAAACACCATATATTTT. This encodes CASSIAYSGNTIYF.

The genes are TRBV19 and TRBJ2-7; TRBD1 agrees at 12 bases. V was clipped by 6 bases and J by 9 bases; unmatched bases: 12. Germline CDR1 and CDR2: LNHDA and SQIVND (reference sequence). The CDR3 is 15 amino acids. The CDR3 bases are TGTGCCAGTAGCCCGGGACAGGGGGCGTTTGGGCGGCAGTACTTC. Protein product: CASSPGQGAFGRQYF.

J is TRBJ2-7 and V is TRBV27; 7 bases match TRBD2. The CDR3 totals 16 residues. With 5 bases clipped from V and 4 bases from J, the junction kept 14 bases outside the gene matches. The germline V gene encodes CDR1 MNHEY and CDR2 SMNVEV (reference sequence). For the CDR3, the DNA is TGTGCCAGCAGTCTGCGGGAGACACGGGCCCGGTACGAGCAGTACTTC. The encoded protein is CASSLRETRARYEQYF.

The chain has TRBV7-3 and TRBJ1-1; 7 positions agree with TRBD1. V shed 0 bases and J 0 bases; nucleotides not matched to a gene: 1. CDR1 and CDR2 from the germline V gene are SGHTA and FQGTGA. The CDR3 runs 15 residues. The CDR3 sequence is CASSLTGQMNTEAFF. CDR3 DNA sequence: TGTGCCAGCAGCTTAACGGGACAGATGAACACTGAAGCTTTCTTT. Using reference TRBV7-3 and TRBJ1-1 for the parts outside the CDR3, the full variable domain is GAGVSQTPSNKVTEKGKYVELRCDPISGHTALYWYRQSLGQGPEFLIYFQGTGAADDSGLPNDRFFAVRPEGSVSTLKIQRTERGDSAVYLCASSLTGQMNTEAFFGQGTRLTVV.

The chain carries TRBV19 and TRBJ2-2; 7 bases agree with TRBD2. The junction had 5 bases not matched to a gene; V was cut back by 3 bases and J by 7 bases. The CDR3 runs 14 residues. CDR1 and CDR2 (germline): LNHDA, SQIVND (reference sequence). The CDR3 DNA follows: TGTGCCAGTAGTATCGCGGGGGAGGTCGGGGAGCTGTTTTTT. It encodes CASSIAGEVGELFF.

V usage is TRBV27 and J usage is TRBJ1-5, with TRBD1 matching over 9 bases. The CDR3 is made up of 16 amino acids. Germline V gives CDR1 MNHEY, CDR2 SMNVEV (reference sequence). After removal of 3 bases from V and 4 bases from J, the junction contained 7 bases not matched to a gene. The CDR3 DNA reads TGTGCCAGCAGTTTCGGCGGGACAGGGAAGAATCAGCCCCAGCATTTT. This translates into CASSFGGTGKNQPQHF.

This sequence joins TRBV6-1 and TRBJ2-3; D is unresolved. V lost 0 bases to trimming and J lost 0 bases, with 7 bases between them. This CDR3 spans 15 amino acids. The germline V gene has CDR1 MNHNS and CDR2 SASEGT. CDR3 DNA sequence: TGTGCCAGCAGTGAAGCCCGAGTTAGCACAGATACGCAGTATTTT. Translated: CASSEARVSTDTQYF.

The CDR3 here is CASRERADNEQFF. The CDR3 DNA follows: TGTGCCAGCAGGGAGCGGGCGGACAATGAGCAGTTCTTC. This chain connects TRBV12-3 or TRBV12-4 to TRBJ2-1; TRBD2 might be the D (6 bases). This CDR3 comprises 13 residues. V dropped 6 bases and J dropped 5 bases, with 11 bases sitting between them.

V is TRBV5-1 and J is TRBJ2-2, with a tentative D call TRBD2 (5 bases). V was shortened by 3 bases and J by 5 bases, with 8 bases between the two germline ends. The CDR3 sequence is 13 residues long. The V gene's germline CDR1 is SGHRS and CDR2 YFSETQ. The CDR3 DNA follows: TGCGCCAGCAGCTGGGAGCGGACCGGGGAGCTGTTTTTT. As protein: CASSWERTGELFF.

The rearrangement joins TRBV30 to TRBJ1-5, with D unclear. Germline assignment: CDR1 GTSNPN and CDR2 SVGIG (reference sequence). The CDR3 consists of 16 residues. V was cut by 2 bases and J by 0 bases, with 14 bases left in between. The CDR3 reads CAWSPALGGSNQPQHF. The CDR3 nucleotides read TGTGCCTGGAGTCCGGCACTCGGCGGTAGCAATCAGCCCCAGCATTTT.

The J gene is TRBJ2-3, the V gene TRBV2; 13 nucleotides agree with TRBD2. This CDR3 contains 16 residues. Losses at the gene ends were 6 bases for V and 6 bases for J; bases not matched to a gene: 9. Germline CDR1 and CDR2: SNHLY and FYNNEI. In DNA form, the CDR3 reads TGTGCCAGCAGACCCACTAGCGGGAGGGCCAGGGATACGCAGTATTTT. Translation: CASRPTSGRARDTQYF. Full variable domain (remainder filled in from reference TRBV2 and TRBJ2-3): EPEVTQTPSHQVTQMGQEVILRCVPISNHLYFYWYRQILGQKVEFLVSFYNNEISEKSEIFDDQFSVERPDGSNFTLKIRSTKLEDSAMYFCASRPTSGRARDTQYFGPGTRLTVL.

In this sample, this clone turned up a few times. The chain carries TRBV19 and TRBJ1-1; D gene unclear. CDR3 length: 14 amino acids. Germline CDR1 LNHDA, CDR2 SQIVND (reference sequence). Trimming stripped 2 bases from V and 5 bases from J, with 12 bases between. In DNA form, the CDR3 reads TGTGCCAGTAGTATAACTTCCGGGAGGACTGAAGCTTTCTTT. This translates into CASSITSGRTEAFF.

Only a few counts were recorded for this clone. V gene TRBV6-5 combines with J gene TRBJ1-5, with 10 positions matching TRBD1. The CDR3 loop spans 15 amino acids. With 7 bases clipped from V and 6 bases from J, the junction kept 9 bases outside the gene matches. The V gene's germline CDR1 is MNHEY and CDR2 SVGAGI. The CDR3 region has the DNA TGTGCCAGCACCCCCGGGACAGGGGCTGGTCAGCCCCAGCATTTT. Amino acid sequence: CASTPGTGAGQPQHF.

This clone was seen more than once but under ten times. V gene TRBV6-4 combines with J gene TRBJ1-5; D not resolved. Per germline, CDR1 MRHNA and CDR2 SNTAGT. CDR3 size: 15 residues. V was pared by 4 bases and J by 2 bases, with 12 bases between. CDR3 sequence reads: CASSVSIDGNQPQHF. The CDR3 DNA sequence: TGTGCCAGCAGTGTTTCCATAGATGGCAATCAGCCCCAGCATTTT.

J is TRBJ2-7 and V is TRBV7-2, with 7 bases aligning to TRBD1. The germline V gene has CDR1 SGHTA and CDR2 FQGNSA. The CDR3 has 14 residues. Trimming removed 5 bases from V and 2 bases from J; junction bases left unmatched: 6. The CDR3 is CASSHRQGPYEQYF. CDR3 bases: TGTGCCAGCAGCCACAGACAGGGCCCCTACGAGCAGTACTTC.

The genes are TRBV7-2 and TRBJ2-2; 8 bases map to TRBD2. From germline, CDR1 is SGHTA and CDR2 FQGNSA. With 1 base clipped from V and 4 bases from J, the junction kept 5 bases outside the gene matches. This CDR3 is 16 amino acids long. Here the CDR3 reads CASSLVAGGPTGELFF. In DNA form, the CDR3 reads TGTGCCAGCAGCTTAGTCGCGGGAGGCCCCACCGGGGAGCTGTTTTTT.

The V and J genes are TRBV28 and TRBJ1-4, with a weak D call TRBD1 (5 bases). The CDR3 is made up of 12 amino acids. The ends were cut back, 6 bases at V and 12 bases at J, with 14 bases in the middle. Germline V CDR1 and CDR2: MDHEN, SYDVKM. CDR3 region: CASSPTGLELFF. CDR3 bases: TGTGCCAGCAGCCCGACGGGACTGGAACTGTTTTTT.